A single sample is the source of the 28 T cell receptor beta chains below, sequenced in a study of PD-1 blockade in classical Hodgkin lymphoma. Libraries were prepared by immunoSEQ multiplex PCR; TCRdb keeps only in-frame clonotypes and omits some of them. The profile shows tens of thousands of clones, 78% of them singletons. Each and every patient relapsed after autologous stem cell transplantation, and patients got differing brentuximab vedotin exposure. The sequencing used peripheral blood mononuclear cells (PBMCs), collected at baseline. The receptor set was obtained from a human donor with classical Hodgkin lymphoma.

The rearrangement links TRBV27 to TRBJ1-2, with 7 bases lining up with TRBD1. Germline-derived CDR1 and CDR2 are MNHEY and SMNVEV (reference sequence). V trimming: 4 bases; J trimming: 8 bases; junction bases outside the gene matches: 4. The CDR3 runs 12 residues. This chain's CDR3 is CASSSTGTGYTF. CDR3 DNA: TGTGCCAGCAGTTCGACAGGGACCGGCTACACCTTC.

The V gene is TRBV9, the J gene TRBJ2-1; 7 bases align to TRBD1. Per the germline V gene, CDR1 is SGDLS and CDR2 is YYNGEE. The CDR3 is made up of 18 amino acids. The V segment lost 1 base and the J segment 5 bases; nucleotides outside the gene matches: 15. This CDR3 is CASSVSPSSLQGDNEQFF. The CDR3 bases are TGTGCCAGCAGCGTAAGTCCCTCCTCACTTCAGGGGGACAATGAGCAGTTCTTC.

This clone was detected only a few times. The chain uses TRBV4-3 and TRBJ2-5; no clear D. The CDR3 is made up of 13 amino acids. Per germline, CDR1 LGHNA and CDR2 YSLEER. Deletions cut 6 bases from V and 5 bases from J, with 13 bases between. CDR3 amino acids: CASSASLGETQYF. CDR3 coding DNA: TGCGCCAGCAGTGCCTCTTTGGGCGAGACCCAGTACTTC.

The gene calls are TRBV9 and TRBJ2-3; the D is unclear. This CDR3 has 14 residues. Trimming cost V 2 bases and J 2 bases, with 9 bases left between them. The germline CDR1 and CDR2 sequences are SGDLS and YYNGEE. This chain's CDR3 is CASSVGWDTDTQYF. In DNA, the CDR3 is TGTGCCAGCAGCGTTGGGTGGGACACAGATACGCAGTATTTT.

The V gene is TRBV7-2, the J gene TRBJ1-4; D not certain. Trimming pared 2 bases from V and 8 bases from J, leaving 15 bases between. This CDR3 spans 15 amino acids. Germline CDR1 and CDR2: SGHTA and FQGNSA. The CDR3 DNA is TGTGCCAGCAGCTTATACCAGCGAGAAGGGGAAAAACTGTTTTTT. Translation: CASSLYQREGEKLFF.

The CDR3 nucleotides read TGTGCCAGCAGCCTACGGGCCCCGACGGATTCACCCCTCCACTTT. It translates to CASSLRAPTDSPLHF. This chain links TRBV14 with TRBJ1-6; D gene unclear. V was pared by 4 bases and J by 8 bases, with 15 bases between. The CDR3 contains 15 residues. The V gene's germline CDR1 is SGHDN and CDR2 FVKESK.

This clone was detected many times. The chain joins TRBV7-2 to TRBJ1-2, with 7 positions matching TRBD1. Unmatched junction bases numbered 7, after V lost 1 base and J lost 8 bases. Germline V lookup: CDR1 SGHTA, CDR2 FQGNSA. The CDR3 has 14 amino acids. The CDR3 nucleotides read TGTGCCAGCAGCTTAGGAGCGACAGGGCAAGGCTACACCTTC. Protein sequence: CASSLGATGQGYTF.

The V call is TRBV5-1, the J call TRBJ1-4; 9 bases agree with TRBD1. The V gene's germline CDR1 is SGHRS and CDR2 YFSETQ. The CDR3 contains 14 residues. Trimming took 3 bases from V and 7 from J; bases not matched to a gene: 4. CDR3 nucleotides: TGCGCCAGCAGCTACACAGGGGGCGGTGAAAAACTGTTTTTT. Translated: CASSYTGGGEKLFF.

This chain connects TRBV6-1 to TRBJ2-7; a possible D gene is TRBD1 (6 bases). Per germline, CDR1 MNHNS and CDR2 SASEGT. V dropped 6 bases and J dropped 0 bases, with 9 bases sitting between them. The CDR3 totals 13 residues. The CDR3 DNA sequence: TGTGCCAGCAGCGGGACACACTCCTACGAGCAGTACTTC. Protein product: CASSGTHSYEQYF.

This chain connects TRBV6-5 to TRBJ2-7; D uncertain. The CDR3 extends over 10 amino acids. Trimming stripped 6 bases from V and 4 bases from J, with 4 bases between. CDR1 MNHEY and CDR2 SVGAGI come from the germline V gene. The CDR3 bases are TGTGCCAGCAGGGATTACGAGCAGTACTTC. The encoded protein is CASRDYEQYF.

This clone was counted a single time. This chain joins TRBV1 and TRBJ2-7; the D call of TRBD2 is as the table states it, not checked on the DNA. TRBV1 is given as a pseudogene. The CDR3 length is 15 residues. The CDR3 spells CTSSQELAEDYEQYF. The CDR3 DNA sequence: TGCACCAGCAGCCAAGAACTAGCGGAGGACTACGAGCAGTACTTC.

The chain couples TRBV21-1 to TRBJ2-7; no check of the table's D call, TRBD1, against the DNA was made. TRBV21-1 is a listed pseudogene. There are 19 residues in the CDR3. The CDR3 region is CASSSRGTGKPPVDYEQYF. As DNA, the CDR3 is TGTGCCAGCAGCTCCAGGGGGACAGGGAAACCCCCGGTGGACTACGAGCAGTACTTC.

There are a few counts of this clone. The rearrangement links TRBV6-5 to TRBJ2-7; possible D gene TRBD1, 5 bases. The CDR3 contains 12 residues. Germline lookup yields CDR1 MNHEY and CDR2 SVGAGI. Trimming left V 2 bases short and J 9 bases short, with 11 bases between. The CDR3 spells CASSYDRLVQYF. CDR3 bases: TGTGCCAGCAGTTACGACAGACTTGTGCAGTACTTC.

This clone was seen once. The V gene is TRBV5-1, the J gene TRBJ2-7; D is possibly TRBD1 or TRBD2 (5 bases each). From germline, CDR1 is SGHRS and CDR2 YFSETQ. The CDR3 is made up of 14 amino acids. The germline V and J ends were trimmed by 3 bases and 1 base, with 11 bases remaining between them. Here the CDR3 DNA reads TGCGCCAGCAGCTCCTTGGGGGTATCCTACGAGCAGTACTTC. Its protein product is CASSSLGVSYEQYF.

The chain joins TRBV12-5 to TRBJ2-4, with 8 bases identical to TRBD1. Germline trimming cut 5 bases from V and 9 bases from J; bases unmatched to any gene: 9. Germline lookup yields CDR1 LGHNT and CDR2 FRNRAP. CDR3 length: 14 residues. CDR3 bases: TGTGCTAGTGGTCTCGGACAGGGTTTGTCCATTCAGTACTTC. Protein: CASGLGQGLSIQYF.

The CDR3 is CASSPVQGATGELFF. The DNA of the CDR3 is TGTGCCAGCTCACCGGTACAGGGGGCCACCGGGGAGCTGTTTTTT. The rearrangement joins TRBV18 to TRBJ2-2, with 9 bases matching TRBD1. CDR1 and CDR2 from the germline V gene are KGHSH and LQKENI. The V gene end was trimmed by 3 bases and the J gene end by 4 bases; junction bases not matched to a gene: 3. The CDR3 spans 15 residues.

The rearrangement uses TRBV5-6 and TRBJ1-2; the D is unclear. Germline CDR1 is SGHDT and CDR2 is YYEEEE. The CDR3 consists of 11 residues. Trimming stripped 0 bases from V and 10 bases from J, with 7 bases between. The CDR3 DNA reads TGTGCCAGCAGCTTGGGGGCCCACTACACCTTC. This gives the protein CASSLGAHYTF.

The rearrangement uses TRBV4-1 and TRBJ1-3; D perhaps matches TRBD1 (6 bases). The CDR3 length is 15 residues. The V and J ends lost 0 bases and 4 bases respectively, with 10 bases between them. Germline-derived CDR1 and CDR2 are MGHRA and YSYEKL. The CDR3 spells CASSQDHRAGNTIYF. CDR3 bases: TGCGCCAGCAGCCAAGACCACAGGGCAGGAAACACCATATATTTT.

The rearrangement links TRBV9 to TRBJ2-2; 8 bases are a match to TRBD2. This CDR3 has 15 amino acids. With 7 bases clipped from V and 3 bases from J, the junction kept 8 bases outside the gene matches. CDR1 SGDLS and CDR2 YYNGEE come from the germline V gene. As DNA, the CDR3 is TGTGCCAGCGGGCCGGGGGGGCCATACACCGGGGAGCTGTTTTTT. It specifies CASGPGGPYTGELFF. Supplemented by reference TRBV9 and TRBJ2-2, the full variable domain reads DSGVTQTPKHLITATGQRVTLRCSPRSGDLSVYWYQQSLDQGLQFLIQYYNGEERAKGNILERFSAQQFPDLHSELNLSSLELGDSALYFCASGPGGPYTGELFFGEGSRLTVL.

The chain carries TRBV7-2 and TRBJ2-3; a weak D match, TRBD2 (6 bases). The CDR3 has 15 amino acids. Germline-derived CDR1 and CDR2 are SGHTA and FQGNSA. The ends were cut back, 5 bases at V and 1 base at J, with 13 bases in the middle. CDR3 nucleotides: TGTGCCAGCAGCCCCGGCGGGGCACGCACAGATACGCAGTATTTT. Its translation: CASSPGGARTDTQYF.

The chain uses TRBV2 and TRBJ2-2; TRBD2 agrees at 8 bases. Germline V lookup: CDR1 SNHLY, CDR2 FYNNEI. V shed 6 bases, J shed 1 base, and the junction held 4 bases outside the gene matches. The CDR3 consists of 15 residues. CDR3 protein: CASRRLAQNTGELFF. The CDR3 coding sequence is TGTGCCAGCAGGCGACTAGCGCAGAACACCGGGGAGCTGTTTTTT.

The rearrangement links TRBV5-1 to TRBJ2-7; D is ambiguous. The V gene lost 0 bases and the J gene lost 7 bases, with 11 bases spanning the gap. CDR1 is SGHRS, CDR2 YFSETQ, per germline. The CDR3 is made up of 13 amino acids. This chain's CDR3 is CASSLGPPREQYF. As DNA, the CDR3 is TGCGCCAGCAGCTTGGGGCCCCCTAGGGAGCAGTACTTC.

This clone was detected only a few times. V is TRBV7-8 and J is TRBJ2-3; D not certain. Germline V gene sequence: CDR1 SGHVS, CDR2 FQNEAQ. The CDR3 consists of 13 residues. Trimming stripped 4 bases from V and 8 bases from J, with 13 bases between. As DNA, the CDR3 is TGTGCCAGCAGCTACCCCTCCCTGGGTACGCAGTATTTT. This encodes CASSYPSLGTQYF.

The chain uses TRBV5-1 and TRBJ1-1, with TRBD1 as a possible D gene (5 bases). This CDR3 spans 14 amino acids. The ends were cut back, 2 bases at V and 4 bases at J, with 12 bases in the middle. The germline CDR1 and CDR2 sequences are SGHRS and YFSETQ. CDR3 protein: CASSLNPGGTEAFF. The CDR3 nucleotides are TGCGCCAGCAGCTTAAACCCCGGGGGCACTGAAGCTTTCTTT.

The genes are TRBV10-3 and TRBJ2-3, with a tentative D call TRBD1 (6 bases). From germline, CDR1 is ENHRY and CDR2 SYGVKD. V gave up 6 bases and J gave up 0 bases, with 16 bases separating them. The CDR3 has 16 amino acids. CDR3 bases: TGTGCCATCAGCGCCACACCAGGGGAGAGCACAGATACGCAGTATTTT. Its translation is CAISATPGESTDTQYF.

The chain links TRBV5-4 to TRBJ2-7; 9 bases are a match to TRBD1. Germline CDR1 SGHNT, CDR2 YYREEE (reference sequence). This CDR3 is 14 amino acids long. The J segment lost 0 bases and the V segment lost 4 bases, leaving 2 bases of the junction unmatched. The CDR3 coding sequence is TGTGCCAGCAGCGTGACAGGGGGCTCCTACGAGCAGTACTTC. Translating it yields CASSVTGGSYEQYF.

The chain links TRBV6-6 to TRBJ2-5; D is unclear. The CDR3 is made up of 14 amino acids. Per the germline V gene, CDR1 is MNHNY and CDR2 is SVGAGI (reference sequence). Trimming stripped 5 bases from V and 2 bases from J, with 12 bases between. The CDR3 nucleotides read TGTGCCAGCAGTCGCTGGACCTTACAAGAGACCCAGTACTTC. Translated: CASSRWTLQETQYF.

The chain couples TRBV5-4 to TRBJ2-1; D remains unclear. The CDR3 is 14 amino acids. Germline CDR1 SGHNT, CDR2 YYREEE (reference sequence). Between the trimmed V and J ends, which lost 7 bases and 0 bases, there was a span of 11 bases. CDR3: CASSGTSSYNEQFF. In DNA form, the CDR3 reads TGTGCCAGCTCTGGCACGAGCTCCTACAATGAGCAGTTCTTC.